This T cell receptor beta chain comes out of a study of cytomegalovirus exposure and HLA in healthy donors. Study findings and constraints: Investigators reported more than 150 TCR beta chains as tied to cytomegalovirus. The later analysis indicated that the majority of CMV-associated TCR beta chains appeared HLA-restricted.

About this clone itself: Its cognate antigen is unknown.

The PCR was carried out with 60 Vbeta primers and 13 Jbeta primers. Only in-frame clones appear in the TCRdb table, and some are missing; sequencing was by immunoSEQ multiplex PCR. The sample comprises 210,000 or so clones, approximately 80% of which are singletons, and over 0.5% rests with the top ten. Healthy individuals who donated bone marrow served as the donors. The CDR3 has 17 residues. The V gene end was trimmed by 4 bases and the J gene end by 0 bases; junction bases not matched to a gene: 9. Germline V gene data show CDR1 as SGHNT and CDR2 as YENEEA. Material: PBMCs. The chain couples TRBV11-3 to TRBJ2-7, with TRBD1 matching over 10 bases. The clonotype comes from a woman aged 40 to 50 in good health and CMV-seronegative. As DNA, the CDR3 is TGTGCCAGCAGCTCTATTGCCGGGACAGGGGTCTCCTACGAGCAGTACTTC. This encodes CASSSIAGTGVSYEQYF.